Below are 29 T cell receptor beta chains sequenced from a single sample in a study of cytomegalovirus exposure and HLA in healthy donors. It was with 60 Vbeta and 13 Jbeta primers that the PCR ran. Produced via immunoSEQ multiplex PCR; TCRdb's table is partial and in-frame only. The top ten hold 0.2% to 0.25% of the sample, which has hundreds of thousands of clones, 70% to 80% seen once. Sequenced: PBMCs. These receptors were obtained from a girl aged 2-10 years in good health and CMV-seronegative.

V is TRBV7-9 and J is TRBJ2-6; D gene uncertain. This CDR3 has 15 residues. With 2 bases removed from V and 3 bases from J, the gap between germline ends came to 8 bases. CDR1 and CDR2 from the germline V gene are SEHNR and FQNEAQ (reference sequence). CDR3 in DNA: TGTGCCAGCAGCTTACAGGTTGGTGGGGCCAACGTCCTGACTTTC. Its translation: CASSLQVGGANVLTF.

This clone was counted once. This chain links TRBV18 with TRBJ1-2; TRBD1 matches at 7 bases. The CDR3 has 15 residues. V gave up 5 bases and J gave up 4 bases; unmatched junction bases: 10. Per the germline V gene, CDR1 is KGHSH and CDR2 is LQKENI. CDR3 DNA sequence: TGTGCCAGCTCAGCGGGACAGATGAACACCTATGGCTACACCTTC. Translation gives CASSAGQMNTYGYTF.

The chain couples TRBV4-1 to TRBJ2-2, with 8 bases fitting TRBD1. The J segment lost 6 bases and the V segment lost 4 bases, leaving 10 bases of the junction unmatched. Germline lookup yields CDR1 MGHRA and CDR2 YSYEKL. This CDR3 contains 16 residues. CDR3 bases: TGCGCCAGCAGCCTCCGACCTCAGGGGGCCGCCGGGGAGCTGTTTTTT. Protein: CASSLRPQGAAGELFF.

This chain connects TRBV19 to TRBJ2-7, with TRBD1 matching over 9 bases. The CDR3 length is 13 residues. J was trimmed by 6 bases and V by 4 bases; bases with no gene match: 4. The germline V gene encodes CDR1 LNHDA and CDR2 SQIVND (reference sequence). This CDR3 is CASSRDRDGEQYF. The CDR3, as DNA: TGTGCCAGTAGTAGGGACAGGGATGGCGAGCAGTACTTC.

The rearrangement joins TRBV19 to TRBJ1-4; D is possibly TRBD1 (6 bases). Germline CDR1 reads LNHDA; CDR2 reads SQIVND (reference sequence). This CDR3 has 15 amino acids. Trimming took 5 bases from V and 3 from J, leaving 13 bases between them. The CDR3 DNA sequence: TGTGCCAGTAGTCTGAGGGACAATTCTAATGAAAAACTGTTTTTT. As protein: CASSLRDNSNEKLFF.

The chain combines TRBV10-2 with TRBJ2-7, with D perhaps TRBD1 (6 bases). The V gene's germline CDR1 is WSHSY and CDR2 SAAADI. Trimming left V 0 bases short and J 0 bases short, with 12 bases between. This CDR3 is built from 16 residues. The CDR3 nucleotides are TGCGCCAGCAGTGAGTCCGACAGGCATGTCTCCTACGAGCAGTACTTC. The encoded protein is CASSESDRHVSYEQYF.

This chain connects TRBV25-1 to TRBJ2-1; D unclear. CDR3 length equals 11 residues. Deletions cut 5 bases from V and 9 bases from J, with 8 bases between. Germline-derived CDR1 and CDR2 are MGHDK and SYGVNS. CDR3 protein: CASSLRVEQFF. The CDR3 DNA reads TGTGCCAGCAGTCTTCGAGTTGAGCAGTTCTTC.

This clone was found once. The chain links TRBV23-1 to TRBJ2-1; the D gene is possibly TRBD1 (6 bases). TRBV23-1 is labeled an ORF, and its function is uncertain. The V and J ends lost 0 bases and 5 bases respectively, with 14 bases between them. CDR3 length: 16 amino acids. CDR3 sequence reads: CASSQSSGVANNEQFF. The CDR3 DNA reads TGCGCCAGCAGTCAATCGTCAGGGGTTGCTAACAATGAGCAGTTCTTC.

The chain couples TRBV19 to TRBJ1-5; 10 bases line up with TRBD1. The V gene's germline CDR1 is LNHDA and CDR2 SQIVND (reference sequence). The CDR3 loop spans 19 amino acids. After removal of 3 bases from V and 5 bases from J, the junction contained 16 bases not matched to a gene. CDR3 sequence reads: CASSMIDRGLPDGYQPQHF. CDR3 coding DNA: TGTGCCAGTAGTATGATAGACAGGGGGCTTCCTGACGGCTATCAGCCCCAGCATTTT.

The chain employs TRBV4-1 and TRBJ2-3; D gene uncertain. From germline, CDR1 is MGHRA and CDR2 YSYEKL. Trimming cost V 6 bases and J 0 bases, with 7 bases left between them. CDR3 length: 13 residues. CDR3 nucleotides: TGCGCCAGCAGGGCATCTAGCACAGATACGCAGTATTTT. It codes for CASRASSTDTQYF.

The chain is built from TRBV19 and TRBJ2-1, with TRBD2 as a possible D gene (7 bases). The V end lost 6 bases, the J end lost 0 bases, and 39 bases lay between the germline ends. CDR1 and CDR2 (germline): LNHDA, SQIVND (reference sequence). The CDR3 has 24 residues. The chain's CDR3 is CASRPRRGGVPSVLVRDSYNEQFF. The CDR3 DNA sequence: TGTGCCAGTAGACCCAGGAGGGGGGGTGTCCCCAGTGTTCTCGTCCGTGACTCCTACAATGAGCAGTTCTTC.

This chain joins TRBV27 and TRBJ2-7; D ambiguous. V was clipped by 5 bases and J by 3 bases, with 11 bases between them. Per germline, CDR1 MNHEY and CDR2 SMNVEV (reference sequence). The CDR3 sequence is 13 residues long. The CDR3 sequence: CASSPETYYEQYF. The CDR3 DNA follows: TGTGCCAGCAGTCCCGAGACTTACTACGAGCAGTACTTC.

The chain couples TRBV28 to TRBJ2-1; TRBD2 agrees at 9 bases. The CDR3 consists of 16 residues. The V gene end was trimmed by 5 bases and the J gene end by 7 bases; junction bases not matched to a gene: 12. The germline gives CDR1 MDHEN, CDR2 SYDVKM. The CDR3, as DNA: TGTGCCAGCAGTCCGGGTCTCGGACTAGCGTTGAATGAGCAGTTCTTC. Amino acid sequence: CASSPGLGLALNEQFF.

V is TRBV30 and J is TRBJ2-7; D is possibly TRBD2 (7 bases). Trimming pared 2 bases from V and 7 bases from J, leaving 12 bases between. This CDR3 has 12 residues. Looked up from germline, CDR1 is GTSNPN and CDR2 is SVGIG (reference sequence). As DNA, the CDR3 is TGTGCCTGGAGTCCGGGGGGCTGGGAGCAGTACTTC. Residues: CAWSPGGWEQYF.

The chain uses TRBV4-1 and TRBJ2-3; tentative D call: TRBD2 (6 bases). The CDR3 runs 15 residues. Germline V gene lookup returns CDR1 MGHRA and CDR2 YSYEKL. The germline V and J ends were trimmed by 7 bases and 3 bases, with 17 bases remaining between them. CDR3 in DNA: TGCGCCAGCACCCTTGGCGGGGCAAGTACAGATACGCAGTATTTT. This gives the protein CASTLGGASTDTQYF.

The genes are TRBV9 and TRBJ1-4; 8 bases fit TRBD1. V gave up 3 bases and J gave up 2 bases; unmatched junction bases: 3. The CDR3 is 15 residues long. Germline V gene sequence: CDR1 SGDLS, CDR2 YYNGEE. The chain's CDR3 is CASSEQGGTNEKLFF. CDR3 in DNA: TGTGCCAGCAGCGAACAGGGGGGTACTAATGAAAAACTGTTTTTT.

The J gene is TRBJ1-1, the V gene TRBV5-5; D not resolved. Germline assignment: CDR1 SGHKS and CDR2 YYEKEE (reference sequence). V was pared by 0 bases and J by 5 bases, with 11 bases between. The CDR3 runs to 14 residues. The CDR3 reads CASSLDGRRTEAFF. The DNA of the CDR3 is TGTGCCAGCAGCTTGGACGGGAGGAGGACTGAAGCTTTCTTT.

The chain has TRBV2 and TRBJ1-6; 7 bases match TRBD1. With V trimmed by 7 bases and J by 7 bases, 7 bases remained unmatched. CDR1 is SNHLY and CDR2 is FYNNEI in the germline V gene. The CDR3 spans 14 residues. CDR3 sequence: CASTGTAGNSPLHF. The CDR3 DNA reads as TGTGCCAGCACGGGGACAGCGGGCAATTCACCCCTCCACTTT.

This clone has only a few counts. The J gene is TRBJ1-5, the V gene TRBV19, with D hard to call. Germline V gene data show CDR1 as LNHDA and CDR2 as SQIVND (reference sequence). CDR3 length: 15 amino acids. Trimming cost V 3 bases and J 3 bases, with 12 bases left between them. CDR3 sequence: CASSMRHRPNQPQHF. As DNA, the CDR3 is TGTGCCAGTAGTATGAGGCACCGCCCCAATCAGCCCCAGCATTTT.

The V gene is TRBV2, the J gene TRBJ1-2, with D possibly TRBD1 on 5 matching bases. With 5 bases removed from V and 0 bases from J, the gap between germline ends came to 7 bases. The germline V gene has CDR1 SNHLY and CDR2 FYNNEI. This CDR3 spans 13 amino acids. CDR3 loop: CASSSTANYGYTF. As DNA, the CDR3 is TGTGCCAGCAGTTCGACAGCTAACTATGGCTACACCTTC. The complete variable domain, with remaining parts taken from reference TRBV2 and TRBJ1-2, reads EPEVTQTPSHQVTQMGQEVILRCVPISNHLYFYWYRQILGQKVEFLVSFYNNEISEKSEIFDDQFSVERPDGSNFTLKIRSTKLEDSAMYFCASSSTANYGYTFGSGTRLTVV.

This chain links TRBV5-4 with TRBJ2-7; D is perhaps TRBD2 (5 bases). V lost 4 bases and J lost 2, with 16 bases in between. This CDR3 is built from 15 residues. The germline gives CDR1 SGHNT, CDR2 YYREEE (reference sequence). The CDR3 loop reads CASSLSGSGTYEQYF. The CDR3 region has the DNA TGTGCCAGCAGCCTGAGCGGAAGCGGAACCTACGAGCAGTACTTC.

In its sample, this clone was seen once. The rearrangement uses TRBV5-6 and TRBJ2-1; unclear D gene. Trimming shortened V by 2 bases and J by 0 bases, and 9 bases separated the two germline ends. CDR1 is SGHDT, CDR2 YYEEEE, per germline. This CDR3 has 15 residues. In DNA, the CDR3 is TGTGCCAGCAGCTTAGGTGCTAGCTCCTACAATGAGCAGTTCTTC. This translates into CASSLGASSYNEQFF.

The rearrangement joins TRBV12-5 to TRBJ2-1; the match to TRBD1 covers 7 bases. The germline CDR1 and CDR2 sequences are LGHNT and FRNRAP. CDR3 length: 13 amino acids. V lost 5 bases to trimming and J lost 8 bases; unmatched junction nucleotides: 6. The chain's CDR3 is CASGVRQGHEQFF. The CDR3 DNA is TGTGCTAGTGGTGTCAGACAGGGCCATGAGCAGTTCTTC. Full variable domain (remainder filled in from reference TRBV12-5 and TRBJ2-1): DARVTQTPRHKVTEMGQEVTMRCQPILGHNTVFWYRQTMMQGLELLAYFRNRAPLDDSGMPKDRFSAEMPDATLATLKIQPSEPRDSAVYFCASGVRQGHEQFFGPGTRLTVL.

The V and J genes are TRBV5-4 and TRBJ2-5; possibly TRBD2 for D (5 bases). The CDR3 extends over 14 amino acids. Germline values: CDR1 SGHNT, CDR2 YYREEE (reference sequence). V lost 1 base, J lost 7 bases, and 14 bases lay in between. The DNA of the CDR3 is TGTGCCAGCAGCTTGTCCCAGGACCGGGGGACCCAGTACTTC. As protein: CASSLSQDRGTQYF.

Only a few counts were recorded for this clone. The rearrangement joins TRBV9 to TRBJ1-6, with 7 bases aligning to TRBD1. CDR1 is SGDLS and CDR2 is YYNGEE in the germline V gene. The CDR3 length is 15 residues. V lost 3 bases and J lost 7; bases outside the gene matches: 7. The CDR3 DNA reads TGTGCCAGCAGCGAGACAGGGAGACTCAATTCACCCCTCCACTTT. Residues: CASSETGRLNSPLHF.

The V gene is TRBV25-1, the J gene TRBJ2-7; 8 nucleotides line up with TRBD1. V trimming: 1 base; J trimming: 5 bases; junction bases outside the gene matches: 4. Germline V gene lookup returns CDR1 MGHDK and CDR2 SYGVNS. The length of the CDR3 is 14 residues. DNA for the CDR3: TGTGCCAGCAGTGAATGGCGGACAGGGAACGAGCAGTACTTC. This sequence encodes CASSEWRTGNEQYF.

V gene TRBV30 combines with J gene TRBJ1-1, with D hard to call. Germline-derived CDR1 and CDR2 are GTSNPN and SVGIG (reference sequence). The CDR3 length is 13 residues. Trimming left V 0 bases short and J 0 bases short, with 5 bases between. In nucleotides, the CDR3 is TGTGCCTGGAGTGTATTAGTGAACACTGAAGCTTTCTTT. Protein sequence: CAWSVLVNTEAFF.

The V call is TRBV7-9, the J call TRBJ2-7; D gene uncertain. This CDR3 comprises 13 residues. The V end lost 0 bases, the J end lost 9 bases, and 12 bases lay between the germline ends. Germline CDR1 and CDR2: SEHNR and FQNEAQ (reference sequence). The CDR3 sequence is CASSLARGNGQYF. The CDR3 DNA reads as TGTGCCAGCAGCTTAGCGCGAGGAAACGGGCAGTACTTC.

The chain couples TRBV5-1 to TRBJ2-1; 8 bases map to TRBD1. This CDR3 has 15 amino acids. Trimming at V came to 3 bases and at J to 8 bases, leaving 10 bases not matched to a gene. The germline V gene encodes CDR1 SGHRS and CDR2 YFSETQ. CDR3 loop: CASSSTGGSFDEQFF. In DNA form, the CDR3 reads TGCGCCAGCAGCTCTACAGGGGGATCCTTTGATGAGCAGTTCTTC. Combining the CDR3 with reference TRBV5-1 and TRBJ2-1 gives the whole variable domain KAGVTQTPRYLIKTRGQQVTLSCSPISGHRSVSWYQQTPGQGLQFLFEYFSETQRNKGNFPGRFSGRQFSNSRSEMNVSTLELGDSALYLCASSSTGGSFDEQFFGPGTRLTVL.